Each of the 21 T cell receptor beta chains below was sequenced from the same sample in a study of blood T cell repertoires in COVID-19 (TCRdb year 2020). Libraries were constructed by the immunoSEQ multiplex PCR assay. TCRdb carries this immuneACCESS record with in-frame sequences only. Its versions omit some clonotypes, under half of them owing to an unresolved V gene in the studies checked, with the rest unexplained. The sample table shows 80,000 or so clones, and about 82% are seen once. Around 9.6% of the sample is in the top ten clones. The sample comprised peripheral blood. Receptors were obtained from a man aged 50 or older with COVID-19, enrolled during active disease.

The chain is built from TRBV6-1 and TRBJ1-2, with TRBD1 as a possible D gene (5 bases). The germline V gene encodes CDR1 MNHNS and CDR2 SASEGT. V lost 3 bases and J lost 7, with 12 bases in between. The CDR3 is 13 residues long. CDR3 sequence: CASSDQHRSGYTF. CDR3 nucleotide sequence: TGTGCCAGCAGTGACCAGCACAGGTCTGGCTACACCTTC.

Only a few counts were recorded for this clone. The chain joins TRBV19 to TRBJ1-5; no definite D call. The CDR3 length is 15 residues. The V and J ends lost 1 base and 1 base respectively, with 8 bases between them. The germline CDR1 and CDR2 sequences are LNHDA and SQIVND (reference sequence). The CDR3 sequence: CASSIVAQSNQPQHF. The DNA for the CDR3 is TGTGCCAGTAGTATAGTAGCGCAGAGCAATCAGCCCCAGCATTTT.

The CDR3 DNA is TGTGCCTGGATGAGGACAGAGAACACTGAAGCTTTCTTT. It encodes CAWMRTENTEAFF. The V call is TRBV30, the J call TRBJ1-1; maybe TRBD1 (6 bases). Per the germline V gene, CDR1 is GTSNPN and CDR2 is SVGIG (reference sequence). The CDR3 loop spans 13 amino acids. The ends were cut back, 4 bases at V and 1 base at J, with 10 bases in the middle.

The chain couples TRBV11-2 to TRBJ2-1; 10 nucleotides agree with TRBD2. The CDR3 is 16 residues long. Germline-derived CDR1 and CDR2 are SGHAT and FQNNGV. Unmatched junction bases numbered 8, after V lost 4 bases and J lost 5 bases. CDR3 sequence (DNA): TGTGCCAGCAGCTCCCGGACTAGCGGAGCCGACAATGAGCAGTTCTTC. It encodes CASSSRTSGADNEQFF.

J is TRBJ1-5 and V is TRBV30; TRBD1 agrees at 9 bases. This CDR3 has 13 residues. Trimming cost V 6 bases and J 4 bases; bases outside gene matches: 4. The germline V gene encodes CDR1 GTSNPN and CDR2 SVGIG (reference sequence). CDR3 bases: TGTGCCTGCGAGACAGGGGGGAATCAGCCCCAGCATTTT. Translation: CACETGGNQPQHF.

This chain connects TRBV10-3 to TRBJ1-1; TRBD1 matches 7 bases. The V segment lost 4 bases and the J segment 0 bases; nucleotides outside the gene matches: 2. CDR3 length: 14 residues. Germline-derived CDR1 and CDR2 are ENHRY and SYGVKD. CDR3 in amino acids: CAISVRGVNTEAFF. For the CDR3, the DNA is TGTGCCATCAGTGTCAGGGGGGTGAACACTGAAGCTTTCTTT.

This rearrangement joins TRBV24-1 to TRBJ2-1; 10 nucleotides match TRBD2. The CDR3 extends over 19 amino acids. Germline assignment: CDR1 KGHDR and CDR2 SFDVKD. V dropped 3 bases and J dropped 0; count of bases not matched to a gene: 10. The CDR3 DNA sequence: TGTGCCACCAGTGATCCCTCCCCTGCTAGCGGGAGCTCCTACAATGAGCAGTTCTTC. Its protein is CATSDPSPASGSSYNEQFF.

The rearrangement uses TRBV11-2 and TRBJ1-2; D not resolved. This CDR3 comprises 13 residues. Germline V lookup: CDR1 SGHAT, CDR2 FQNNGV. V was shortened by 3 bases and J by 6 bases, with 11 bases between the two germline ends. CDR3 nucleotides: TGTGCCAGCAGCTTGTCCCTGGGAGATGGCTACACCTTC. Its translation: CASSLSLGDGYTF.

The chain has TRBV7-9 and TRBJ2-2, with 11 bases identical to TRBD2. Losses at the gene ends were 4 bases for V and 4 bases for J; bases not matched to a gene: 5. Germline CDR1 SEHNR, CDR2 FQNEAQ (reference sequence). The CDR3 runs to 16 residues. CDR3 sequence reads: CASSSGTSGPTGELFF. The CDR3 nucleotides read TGTGCCAGCAGCTCCGGGACTAGCGGCCCCACCGGGGAGCTGTTTTTT.

The rearrangement uses TRBV29-1 and TRBJ1-3; D unclear. The V gene's germline CDR1 is SQVTM and CDR2 ANQGSEA. The V gene lost 4 bases and the J gene lost 1 base, with 8 bases spanning the gap. CDR3 length equals 13 residues. The CDR3 loop reads CSVGHSSGNTIYF. Written as DNA, the CDR3 is TGCAGCGTTGGACACTCTTCTGGAAACACCATATATTTT.

This chain connects TRBV27 to TRBJ2-7; TRBD1 aligns across 10 bases. V lost 7 bases and J lost 4; bases outside the gene matches: 13. The CDR3 is 16 amino acids. Germline CDR1 and CDR2: MNHEY and SMNVEV (reference sequence). The CDR3 bases are TGTGCCAGCAAGCCTTTGGGGGGACAGGGGCGATACGAGCAGTACTTC. This codes for CASKPLGGQGRYEQYF.

The table lists this clone with a count of one. This chain connects TRBV21-1 to TRBJ2-4; the tabulated D call, TRBD2, remains unverified against the DNA. TRBV21-1 is marked as a pseudogene. The CDR3 spans 13 residues. In nucleotides, the CDR3 is TGTGCCAGCAGCATTCTAGCGTTGGGCATTCAGTACTTC. Translated, it gives CASSILALGIQYF.

This chain uses TRBV4-2 with TRBJ1-5; D uncertain. Trimming left V 7 bases short and J 0 bases short, with 13 bases between. Germline CDR1 LGHNA, CDR2 YNFKEQ. This CDR3 contains 15 residues. CDR3 in amino acids: CASKRPISSNQPQHF. DNA for the CDR3: TGTGCCAGCAAGAGGCCGATAAGTAGCAATCAGCCCCAGCATTTT.

This chain connects TRBV6-6 to TRBJ1-1; D possibly corresponds to TRBD1 (6 bases). The CDR3 consists of 14 residues. V was clipped by 6 bases and J by 0 bases, with 11 bases between them. Germline V gene lookup returns CDR1 MNHNY and CDR2 SVGAGI (reference sequence). CDR3 in DNA: TGTGCCAGCAGATCCAGGGGTCTGAACACTGAAGCTTTCTTT. The encoded protein is CASRSRGLNTEAFF.

The rearrangement uses TRBV28 and TRBJ1-1; 7 nucleotides match TRBD1. From germline, CDR1 is MDHEN and CDR2 SYDVKM. V dropped 5 bases and J dropped 2; count of bases not matched to a gene: 5. The CDR3 length is 14 residues. CDR3 protein: CASSPGTANTEAFF. CDR3 nucleotides: TGTGCCAGCAGTCCGGGGACAGCTAACACTGAAGCTTTCTTT.

This chain joins TRBV9 and TRBJ2-1; D not certain. The CDR3 is made up of 14 amino acids. Trimming took 3 bases from V and 1 from J, leaving 8 bases between them. Looked up from germline, CDR1 is SGDLS and CDR2 is YYNGEE. CDR3 DNA: TGTGCCAGCAGCGCCTCCGAGTCCTACAATGAGCAGTTCTTC. This gives the protein CASSASESYNEQFF.

V usage is TRBV7-2 and J usage is TRBJ1-4, with TRBD1 as a possible D gene (6 bases). This CDR3 spans 14 amino acids. Trimming cost V 5 bases and J 4 bases, with 11 bases left between them. Germline-derived CDR1 and CDR2 are SGHTA and FQGNSA. CDR3 DNA: TGTGCCAGCAGCGTAACCAGGGGTAATGAAAAACTGTTTTTT. Translation: CASSVTRGNEKLFF.

CDR3 sequence (DNA): TGTGCCAGCAGTTCCCAGTGGGGGGGAAGCACAGATACGCAGTATTTT. Its protein product is CASSSQWGGSTDTQYF. This chain joins TRBV27 and TRBJ2-3; 7 bases map to TRBD2. The V gene end was trimmed by 4 bases and the J gene end by 0 bases; junction bases not matched to a gene: 7. This CDR3 comprises 16 residues. Germline V gene lookup returns CDR1 MNHEY and CDR2 SMNVEV (reference sequence).

The rearrangement joins TRBV7-9 to TRBJ1-1; 10 bases align to TRBD1. The CDR3 spans 13 residues. The ends lost 4 bases at V and 10 bases at J; junction bases unmatched: 6. Germline V gene data show CDR1 as SEHNR and CDR2 as FQNEAQ (reference sequence). The CDR3 here is CASSSYDRGRAFF. The CDR3 bases are TGTGCCAGCAGCTCTTACGACAGGGGGCGAGCTTTCTTT.

The V and J genes are TRBV18 and TRBJ2-1; 11 nucleotides match TRBD2. The length of the CDR3 is 14 residues. With 4 bases clipped from V and 6 bases from J, the junction kept 2 bases outside the gene matches. The germline gives CDR1 KGHSH, CDR2 LQKENI. For the CDR3, the DNA is TGTGCCAGCTCACAGGGGACTAGCGGCAATGAGCAGTTCTTC. Amino acid sequence: CASSQGTSGNEQFF.

This chain uses TRBV9 with TRBJ2-5; 11 positions match TRBD2. In germline, CDR1 is SGDLS, CDR2 YYNGEE. The CDR3 contains 17 residues. V trimming: 4 bases; J trimming: 0 bases; junction bases outside the gene matches: 8. The CDR3 loop reads CASSSERLAGNQETQYF. Written as DNA, the CDR3 is TGTGCCAGCAGCTCAGAAAGACTAGCGGGAAACCAAGAGACCCAGTACTTC.